Following are 6 T cell receptor beta chains from one sample sequenced in a study of OX40 agonist ivuxolimab in advanced cancers. The table came from immunoSEQ multiplex PCR; TCRdb's copy has only in-frame clones and leaves some out. The sample shows around 50,000 clones, under 95% of them seen only once. The sequencing used CD4+ or CD8+ T cells sorted from blood, collected in a trial of the OX40 agonist ivuxolimab. The receptors derive from an adult with an advanced solid tumor such as melanoma, head and neck, liver or kidney cancer.

The chain is built from TRBV28 and TRBJ1-3; D perhaps matches TRBD1 (5 bases). Deletions cut 8 bases from V and 11 bases from J, with 22 bases between. Germline loops: CDR1 MDHEN, CDR2 SYDVKM. There are 14 residues in the CDR3. The CDR3: CASSIERGVSPIYF. CDR3 nucleotide sequence: TGTGCCAGCTCAATAGAACGGGGGGTTTCCCCCATATATTTT. Filled out from reference TRBV28 and TRBJ1-3, the complete variable domain reads DVKVTQSSRYLVKRTGEKVFLECVQDMDHENMFWYRQDPGLGLRLIYFSYDVKMKEKGDIPEGYSVSREKKERFSLILESASTNQTSMYLCASSIERGVSPIYFGEGSWLTVV.

The chain carries TRBV27 and TRBJ1-1; 9 positions agree with TRBD1. Trimming removed 7 bases from V and 4 bases from J; junction bases left unmatched: 22. The CDR3 extends over 19 amino acids. Per the germline V gene, CDR1 is MNHEY and CDR2 is SMNVEV (reference sequence). The CDR3 nucleotides read TGTGCCAGCACCCTCCAGGGGACAGGGCTGGTCTCCTTAGGCACTGAAGCTTTCTTT. Its protein is CASTLQGTGLVSLGTEAFF.

The rearrangement uses TRBV28 and TRBJ2-1; 10 nucleotides agree with TRBD2. Per the germline V gene, CDR1 is MDHEN and CDR2 is SYDVKM. The V and J ends lost 9 bases and 3 bases, in that order; junction bases with no gene match: 2. CDR3 length: 13 residues. The CDR3 DNA follows: TGTGCCAGTCGACTAGCGGGCTACAATGAGCAGTTCTTC. This codes for CASRLAGYNEQFF.

This chain connects TRBV5-5 to TRBJ2-2; maybe TRBD2 (5 bases). V was shortened by 4 bases and J by 4 bases, with 11 bases between the two germline ends. This CDR3 is built from 14 residues. Germline V CDR1 and CDR2: SGHKS, YYEKEE (reference sequence). The CDR3 nucleotides read TGTGCCAGCAGCCCCCCCGGGGTCACCGGGGAGCTGTTTTTT. Protein sequence: CASSPPGVTGELFF.

This clone was counted between two and nine times. The chain recombines TRBV6-1 with TRBJ2-1; 7 bases line up with TRBD2. The CDR3 runs to 16 residues. Germline V gene data show CDR1 as MNHNS and CDR2 as SASEGT. Losses at the gene ends were 3 bases for V and 0 bases for J; bases not matched to a gene: 5. CDR3 amino acids: CASSERSSGSYNEQFF. CDR3 DNA: TGTGCCAGCAGTGAGAGATCTAGCGGCTCCTACAATGAGCAGTTCTTC.

The chain couples TRBV5-1 to TRBJ2-5; D gene ambiguous. This CDR3 has 15 amino acids. V was cut by 4 bases and J by 4 bases, with 17 bases left in between. The germline V gene has CDR1 SGHRS and CDR2 YFSETQ. CDR3 region: CASSLFTNTAETQYF. As DNA, the CDR3 is TGCGCCAGCAGCCTATTTACAAACACTGCAGAGACCCAGTACTTC. The full variable domain, rest sourced from reference TRBV5-1 and TRBJ2-5, is KAGVTQTPRYLIKTRGQQVTLSCSPISGHRSVSWYQQTPGQGLQFLFEYFSETQRNKGNFPGRFSGRQFSNSRSEMNVSTLELGDSALYLCASSLFTNTAETQYFGPGTRLLVL.